This entry lists 22 T cell receptor beta chains sequenced from one sample in a study of blood T cells in healthy people across ages. Combining a sample-barcoded 5' primer with a J-beta primer mix, a second PCR ran for about 7 to 12 cycles. MiXCR, applied by TCRdb to the 5' RACE reads, yields one record per CDR3 protein. In the table there are around 1,000,000 distinct CDR3 sequences, under 30% of which are singletons. These data are also associated with another study on T cells of mothers and their children.

The specimen was blood. The origin of the receptors is a girl aged 2 to 10 in good health.

The chain is built from TRBV9 and TRBJ1-5; D perhaps matches TRBD1 (5 bases). Germline CDR1 is SGDLS and CDR2 is YYNGEE. The CDR3 length is 15 residues. Trimming shortened V by 4 bases and J by 3 bases, and 14 bases separated the two germline ends. CDR3 amino acids: CASSPGAGNNQPQHF. The CDR3 nucleotides are TGTGCCAGCAGCCCCGGGGCCGGGAACAATCAGCCCCAGCATTTT.

The chain couples TRBV29-1 to TRBJ2-2; perhaps TRBD2 as D (5 bases). The V gene lost 7 bases and the J gene lost 8 bases, with 17 bases spanning the gap. The germline gives CDR1 SQVTM, CDR2 ANQGSEA. The CDR3 runs 13 residues. The CDR3, as DNA: TGCAGCGGATCGCAGGCGCGAGGGGGGGAGCTGTTTTTT. This encodes CSGSQARGGELFF.

V usage is TRBV6-5 and J usage is TRBJ2-5; 8 nucleotides match TRBD1. With the DNA end fitting TRBJ2-7 better, the J assignment may be wrong. The CDR3 covers 14 residues. Germline loops: CDR1 MNHEY, CDR2 SVGAGI. In DNA form, the CDR3 reads TGTGCCAGCGTACCCTGGACAGGGTCCTACGAGCAGTACTTC. Translating gives CASVPWTGSYEQYF.

This clonotype was seen only a few times. This sequence joins TRBV5-1 and TRBJ2-3; perhaps TRBD1 as D (6 bases). This CDR3 spans 13 amino acids. Germline-derived CDR1 and CDR2 are SGHRS and YFSETQ. Trimming left V 1 base short and J 5 bases short, with 8 bases between. The CDR3 sequence: CASSLTGQDTQYF. The CDR3 nucleotides read TGCGCCAGCAGCTTGACAGGGCAAGATACGCAGTATTTT.

The chain is built from TRBV12-3 or TRBV12-4 and TRBJ2-7; D possibly matches TRBD1 or TRBD2 (5 bases each). V lost 10 bases, J lost 3 bases, and 16 bases lay in between. This CDR3 has 13 amino acids. CDR3 bases: TGTGCCACCAGCGGTGCAGGGTTCTACGAGCAGTACTTC. As protein: CATSGAGFYEQYF.

This clonotype was observed a single time. The chain combines TRBV28 with TRBJ2-1; D is undetermined. The J call is in doubt because the DNA end fits TRBJ2-5 better. The germline CDR1 and CDR2 sequences are MDHEN and SYDVKM. The CDR3 has 13 amino acids. The CDR3 loop is CASRVQATVTQYF. The DNA for the CDR3 is TGTGCCAGCAGAGTCCAGGCTACGGTGACCCAGTACTTC.

The rearrangement joins TRBV29-1 to TRBJ2-5, with no clear D. The J call may be in error: the DNA end matches TRBJ2-7 better. This CDR3 spans 14 amino acids. Per germline, CDR1 SQVTM and CDR2 ANQGSEA. The CDR3 sequence is CSAGTVEQSYEQYF. CDR3 nucleotide sequence: TGCAGCGCAGGAACAGTCGAACAGTCCTACGAGCAGTACTTC.

This CDR3 is CSVGGGFEAFF. For the CDR3, the DNA is TGCAGCGTGGGAGGTGGTTTCGAAGCTTTCTTT. This sequence joins TRBV29-1 and TRBJ1-1; D unclear. Deletions cut 6 bases from V and 8 bases from J, with 13 bases between. The germline CDR1 and CDR2 sequences are SQVTM and ANQGSEA. The CDR3 is 11 amino acids.

This chain joins TRBV7-3 and TRBJ2-5, with TRBD1 as a possible D gene (6 bases). V dropped 4 bases and J dropped 0 bases, with 24 bases sitting between them. The CDR3 length is 19 residues. Germline V lookup: CDR1 SGHTA, CDR2 FQGTGA. The CDR3: CASSSIQGTLTRYQETQYF. The CDR3, as DNA: TGTGCCAGCAGCTCAATACAGGGAACCCTAACACGGTACCAAGAGACCCAGTACTTC.

This chain joins TRBV16 and TRBJ2-5; no clear D gene. The better agreement between TRBJ2-7 and the DNA end casts doubt on the J call. CDR1 is KGHSY and CDR2 is FQNENV in the germline V gene. This CDR3 comprises 14 residues. The CDR3 here is CASSQSGTSYEQYF. DNA of the CDR3: TGTGCCAGCAGCCAATCAGGCACTTCCTACGAGCAGTACTTC.

The V gene is TRBV7-2, the J gene TRBJ2-7; 10 positions match TRBD1. Per germline, CDR1 SGHTA and CDR2 FQGNSA. This CDR3 has 14 amino acids. Trimming removed 5 bases from V and 5 bases from J; junction bases left unmatched: 6. The CDR3 DNA follows: TGTGCCAGCAGCCGGGGACAGGGGTACCACGAGCAGTACTTC. It translates to CASSRGQGYHEQYF.

This clonotype has only a few counts. CDR3 amino acids: CASRFPTLGANTGELFF. CDR3 nucleotide sequence: TGCGCCAGCAGGTTCCCGACTTTGGGGGCGAACACCGGGGAGCTGTTTTTT. The rearrangement uses TRBV5-1 and TRBJ2-2; possibly TRBD1 or TRBD2 for D (5 bases each). The germline V and J ends were trimmed by 5 bases and 0 bases, with 17 bases remaining between them. Per the germline V gene, CDR1 is SGHRS and CDR2 is YFSETQ. This CDR3 region has 17 residues. Supplemented by reference TRBV5-1 and TRBJ2-2, the full variable domain reads KAGVTQTPRYLIKTRGQQVTLSCSPISGHRSVSWYQQTPGQGLQFLFEYFSETQRNKGNFPGRFSGRQFSNSRSEMNVSTLELGDSALYLCASRFPTLGANTGELFFGEGSRLTVL.

This clonotype has just a few counts. The chain employs TRBV12-3 or TRBV12-4 and TRBJ2-4; 9 positions match TRBD1. With 3 bases clipped from V and 7 bases from J, the junction kept 4 bases outside the gene matches. This CDR3 spans 14 amino acids. The CDR3 coding sequence is TGTGCCAGCAGTTTCACGGGACAGGGTAACATTCAGTACTTC. It yields the protein CASSFTGQGNIQYF.

The chain joins TRBV29-1 to TRBJ2-5, with 8 bases aligning to TRBD2. The CDR3 is 15 amino acids. CDR1 SQVTM and CDR2 ANQGSEA come from the germline V gene. The trim removed 3 bases at V and 3 bases at J, leaving 9 bases unmatched. CDR3 sequence (DNA): TGCAGCGTTGATGCACCAGCGGGGGAGGAAGAGACCCAGTACTTC. Translation gives CSVDAPAGEEETQYF.

The chain uses TRBV12-3 or TRBV12-4 and TRBJ2-2; 8 positions agree with TRBD1. V was clipped by 6 bases and J by 1 base; unmatched bases: 10. The CDR3 has 17 residues. The DNA of the CDR3 is TGTGCCAGCAGCGGGAACAGGGGGATAATGAACACCGGGGAGCTGTTTTTT. Residues: CASSGNRGIMNTGELFF.

The V gene is TRBV9, the J gene TRBJ2-5, with D uncertain. V lost 2 bases and J 3 bases, leaving 11 bases between the germline ends. The CDR3 has 14 amino acids. From germline, CDR1 is SGDLS and CDR2 YYNGEE. CDR3 nucleotides: TGTGCCAGCAGCGTTATTCCCGTTGAAGAGACCCAGTACTTC. Its protein product is CASSVIPVEETQYF.

This clonotype has more than one count but fewer than ten. One end of the junction fails to match germline, which may point to a read error. The chain couples TRBV5-1 to TRBJ2-5; maybe TRBD1 (6 bases). CDR1 and CDR2 from the germline V gene are SGHRS and YFSETQ. The CDR3 consists of 11 residues. The CDR3 bases are TGCGCCAGCAGCTTGGTGGGAAGGGGGTTCTTC. Translating gives CASSLVGRGFF.

This clonotype showed up just a few times. V usage is TRBV5-1 and J usage is TRBJ2-7, with D possibly being TRBD2 (5 bases). Germline-derived CDR1 and CDR2 are SGHRS and YFSETQ. CDR3 length: 14 residues. V lost 4 bases, J lost 3 bases, and 14 bases lay in between. This chain's CDR3 is CASSGTDGNYEQYF. In nucleotides, the CDR3 is TGCGCCAGCAGCGGCACGGACGGGAACTACGAGCAGTACTTC. The entire variable domain, with the rest obtained from reference TRBV5-1 and TRBJ2-7, is as follows: KAGVTQTPRYLIKTRGQQVTLSCSPISGHRSVSWYQQTPGQGLQFLFEYFSETQRNKGNFPGRFSGRQFSNSRSEMNVSTLELGDSALYLCASSGTDGNYEQYFGPGTRLTVT.

This chain joins TRBV7-9 and TRBJ2-5; 7 bases agree with TRBD1. V was clipped by 5 bases and J by 3 bases; unmatched bases: 9. Germline values: CDR1 SEHNR, CDR2 FQNEAQ (reference sequence). The CDR3 consists of 15 residues. CDR3 DNA: TGTGCCAGCAGCCAAGGGGGCAGGTACGAAGAGACCCAGTACTTC. This gives the protein CASSQGGRYEETQYF.

The rearrangement links TRBV5-5 to TRBJ2-3; 12 nucleotides align to TRBD2. The CDR3 contains 18 residues. Per germline, CDR1 SGHKS and CDR2 YYEKEE (reference sequence). Losses at the gene ends were 4 bases for V and 5 bases for J; bases not matched to a gene: 14. The CDR3 DNA reads TGTGCCAGCAGCCGAATATCCCTAGCGGGGGGGCCCGGAGATACGCAGTATTTT. Translated: CASSRISLAGGPGDTQYF. Complete variable domain (other parts from reference TRBV5-5 and TRBJ2-3): DAGVTQSPTHLIKTRGQQVTLRCSPISGHKSVSWYQQVLGQGPQFIFQYYEKEERGRGNFPDRFSARQFPNYSSELNVNALLLGDSALYLCASSRISLAGGPGDTQYFGPGTRLTVL.

CDR3: CSGGPAGEGDYGYTF. Written as DNA, the CDR3 is TGCAGCGGTGGACCTGCGGGAGAAGGCGATTATGGCTACACCTTC. This chain connects TRBV29-1 to TRBJ1-2, with unresolved D. Between the trimmed V and J ends, which lost 7 bases and 5 bases, there was a span of 23 bases. From germline, CDR1 is SQVTM and CDR2 ANQGSEA. The CDR3 sequence is 15 residues long.

The chain is built from TRBV28 and TRBJ2-5, with 12 bases fitting TRBD2. CDR3 length equals 15 residues. V trimming: 8 bases; J trimming: 5 bases; junction bases outside the gene matches: 9. Germline V lookup: CDR1 MDHEN, CDR2 SYDVKM. The CDR3 reads CASETSGRGLETQYF. The DNA of the CDR3 is TGTGCCAGCGAGACTAGCGGGAGAGGTCTGGAGACCCAGTACTTC.